These 14 T cell receptor beta chains share one sample of origin, sequenced in a study of T cell responses to AZD1222 COVID-19 vaccine. Produced via immunoSEQ multiplex PCR; TCRdb's table is partial and in-frame only. The repertoire consists of about 150,000 clones, with roughly 87% occurring once and the leading ten covering around 5%. The sample was peripheral blood, taken on day 0 of AZD1222 vaccination. Receptors originate from an adult in good health.

This clone was seen just once. The V gene is TRBV6-1, the J gene TRBJ2-7, with TRBD2 matching 7 bases. In germline, CDR1 is MNHNS, CDR2 SASEGT. The J segment lost 7 bases and the V segment lost 3 bases, leaving 21 bases of the junction unmatched. The CDR3 consists of 18 residues. In DNA form, the CDR3 reads TGTGCCAGCAGTGACCGAGCGGGTGGAGCGGGGTTGCTTAGGGAGCAGTACTTC. This gives the protein CASSDRAGGAGLLREQYF.

V is TRBV5-1 and J is TRBJ1-1; no definite D call. The CDR3 totals 14 residues. V gave up 0 bases and J gave up 12 bases, with 18 bases separating them. CDR1 SGHRS and CDR2 YFSETQ come from the germline V gene. CDR3 sequence (DNA): TGCGCCAGCAGCTTGGCTGTCGGAGTTTCCTTAACTTTCTTT. Protein: CASSLAVGVSLTFF. The full variable domain, in which reference TRBV5-1 and TRBJ1-1 provide the parts outside the CDR3, is KAGVTQTPRYLIKTRGQQVTLSCSPISGHRSVSWYQQTPGQGLQFLFEYFSETQRNKGNFPGRFSGRQFSNSRSEMNVSTLELGDSALYLCASSLAVGVSLTFFGQGTRLTVV.

The rearrangement uses TRBV29-1 and TRBJ1-4; no clear D gene. Trimming left V 7 bases short and J 5 bases short, with 14 bases between. The CDR3 spans 13 residues. Germline CDR1 is SQVTM and CDR2 is ANQGSEA. CDR3 coding DNA: TGCAGCGGTCGGAGGGCGGGGAATGAAAAACTGTTTTTT. Its translation: CSGRRAGNEKLFF. The variable domain in full, completed from reference TRBV29-1 and TRBJ1-4, reads SAVISQKPSRDICQRGTSLTIQCQVDSQVTMMFWYRQQPGQSLTLIATANQGSEATYESGFVIDKFPISRPNLTFSTLTVSNMSPEDSSIYLCSGRRAGNEKLFFGSGTQLSVL.

The V gene is TRBV6-5, the J gene TRBJ1-2; no definite D call. The germline gives CDR1 MNHEY, CDR2 SVGAGI. V was shortened by 7 bases and J by 5 bases, with 11 bases between the two germline ends. The CDR3 has 12 residues. The CDR3 sequence is CASILLGYGYTF. The CDR3 bases are TGTGCCAGCATCCTCCTGGGGTATGGCTACACCTTC.

The chain recombines TRBV5-4 with TRBJ1-2; no firm D call. Per germline, CDR1 SGHNT and CDR2 YYREEE (reference sequence). The germline V and J ends were trimmed by 4 bases and 4 bases, with 17 bases remaining between them. The CDR3 has 15 residues. The CDR3 here is CASSPYDISSYGYTF. For the CDR3, the DNA is TGTGCCAGCAGCCCGTACGACATCAGCAGCTATGGCTACACCTTC.

The chain uses TRBV6-5 and TRBJ2-7, with 15 nucleotides matching TRBD2. After removal of 6 bases from V and 2 bases from J, the junction contained 2 bases not matched to a gene. In germline, CDR1 is MNHEY, CDR2 SVGAGI. This CDR3 region has 15 residues. CDR3: CASRRTSGRAYEQYF. CDR3 in DNA: TGTGCCAGCAGGAGGACTAGCGGGAGGGCCTACGAGCAGTACTTC.

The chain carries TRBV20-1 and TRBJ2-3; 7 positions agree with TRBD2. V gave up 1 base and J gave up 14 bases; unmatched junction bases: 6. This CDR3 contains 11 residues. Germline CDR1 DFQATT, CDR2 SNEGSKA (reference sequence). CDR3 loop: CSARVGDYGYF. CDR3 DNA: TGCAGTGCTAGAGTTGGGGACTATGGGTATTTT.

The chain links TRBV7-9 to TRBJ1-4; D remains unclear. V was trimmed by 2 bases and J by 4 bases, leaving 5 bases between them. Germline V gene lookup returns CDR1 SEHNR and CDR2 FQNEAQ (reference sequence). The CDR3 is 13 amino acids. The CDR3 nucleotides read TGTGCCAGCAGCTTAAGGGTTAATGAAAAACTGTTTTTT. It yields the protein CASSLRVNEKLFF.

This clone was seen a single time. The chain links TRBV7-3 to TRBJ2-1; TRBD2 agrees at 11 bases. The CDR3 is made up of 16 amino acids. CDR1 and CDR2 from the germline V gene are SGHTA and FQGTGA. V gave up 1 base and J gave up 9 bases; unmatched junction bases: 8. CDR3 residues: CASSLMLAGGTVEQFF. The CDR3 DNA reads as TGTGCCAGCAGCTTAATGCTAGCGGGAGGAACGGTTGAGCAGTTCTTC. Full variable domain (remainder filled in from reference TRBV7-3 and TRBJ2-1): GAGVSQTPSNKVTEKGKYVELRCDPISGHTALYWYRQSLGQGPEFLIYFQGTGAADDSGLPNDRFFAVRPEGSVSTLKIQRTERGDSAVYLCASSLMLAGGTVEQFFGPGTRLTVL.

This chain connects TRBV4-1 to TRBJ1-1; 7 nucleotides match TRBD1. This CDR3 spans 13 amino acids. Germline V lookup: CDR1 MGHRA, CDR2 YSYEKL. The J segment lost 11 bases and the V segment lost 3 bases, leaving 9 bases of the junction unmatched. CDR3 in amino acids: CASSQGTGVGAFF. DNA of the CDR3: TGCGCCAGCAGCCAGGGTACAGGGGTTGGGGCTTTCTTT.

V usage is TRBV4-2 and J usage is TRBJ2-7; the match to TRBD2 covers 7 bases. This CDR3 has 12 amino acids. V gave up 8 bases and J gave up 0 bases; unmatched junction bases: 1. Germline V gives CDR1 LGHNA, CDR2 YNFKEQ. In DNA, the CDR3 is TGTGCCAGCGGGAGGGACTCCTACGAGCAGTACTTC. Amino acid sequence: CASGRDSYEQYF.

The J gene is TRBJ2-3, the V gene TRBV19, with a tentative D call TRBD2 (5 bases). Germline CDR1 reads LNHDA; CDR2 reads SQIVND (reference sequence). The CDR3 runs 15 residues. V was cut by 1 base and J by 3 bases, with 11 bases left in between. CDR3 nucleotide sequence: TGTGCCAGTAGTATAGCAGGACTCAAGACAGATACGCAGTATTTT. It encodes CASSIAGLKTDTQYF.

The chain recombines TRBV24-1 with TRBJ1-5; 8 bases map to TRBD1. The germline V gene encodes CDR1 KGHDR and CDR2 SFDVKD. Trimming cost V 1 base and J 5 bases; bases outside gene matches: 6. The CDR3 runs to 16 residues. CDR3 loop: CATSDLIQGADQPQHF. As DNA, the CDR3 is TGTGCCACCAGTGATTTAATCCAGGGGGCTGATCAGCCCCAGCATTTT.

A remark on this clone: Because the CDR3's place on the DNA is in doubt, the DNA is left out and the CDR3 is given as listed by TCRdb. V and J are TRBV6-2 or TRBV6-3 and TRBJ1-5. Germline V gene data show CDR1 as MNHEY and CDR2 as SVGEGT. The CDR3 is 13 amino acids long, termini counted. CDR3 in amino acids: CASSSHTISPSIF.